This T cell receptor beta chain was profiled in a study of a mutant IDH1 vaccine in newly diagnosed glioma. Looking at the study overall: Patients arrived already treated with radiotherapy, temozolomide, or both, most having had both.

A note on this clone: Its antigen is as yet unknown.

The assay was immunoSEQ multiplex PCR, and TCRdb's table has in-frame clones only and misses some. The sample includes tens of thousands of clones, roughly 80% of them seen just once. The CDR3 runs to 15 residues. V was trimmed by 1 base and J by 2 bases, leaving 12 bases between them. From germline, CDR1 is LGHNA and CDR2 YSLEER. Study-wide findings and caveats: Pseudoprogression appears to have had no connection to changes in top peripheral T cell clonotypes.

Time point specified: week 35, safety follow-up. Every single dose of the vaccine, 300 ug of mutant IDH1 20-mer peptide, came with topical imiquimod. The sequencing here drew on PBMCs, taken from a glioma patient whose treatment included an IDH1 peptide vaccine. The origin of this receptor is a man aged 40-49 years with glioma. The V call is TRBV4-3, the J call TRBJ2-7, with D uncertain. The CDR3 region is CASSQAGAATYEQYF. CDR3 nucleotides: TGCGCCAGCAGCCAAGCAGGAGCAGCGACCTACGAGCAGTACTTC.